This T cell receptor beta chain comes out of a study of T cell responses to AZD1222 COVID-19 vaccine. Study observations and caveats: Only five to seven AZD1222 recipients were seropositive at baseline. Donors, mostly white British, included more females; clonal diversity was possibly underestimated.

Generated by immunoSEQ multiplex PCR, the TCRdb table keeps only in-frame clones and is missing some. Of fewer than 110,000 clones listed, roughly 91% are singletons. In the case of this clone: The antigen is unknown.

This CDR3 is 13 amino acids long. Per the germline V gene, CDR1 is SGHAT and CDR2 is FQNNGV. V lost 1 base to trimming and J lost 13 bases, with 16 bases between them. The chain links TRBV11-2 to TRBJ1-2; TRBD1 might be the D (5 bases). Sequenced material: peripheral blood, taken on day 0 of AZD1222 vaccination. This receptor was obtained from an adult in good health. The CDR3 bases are TGTGCCAGCAGCTTAGTGTTGGGGGATGGAGGCACCTTC. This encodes CASSLVLGDGGTF. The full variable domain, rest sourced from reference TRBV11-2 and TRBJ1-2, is EAGVAQSPRYKIIEKRQSVAFWCNPISGHATLYWYQQILGQGPKLLIQFQNNGVVDDSQLPKDRFSAERLKGVDSTLKIQPAKLEDSAVYLCASSLVLGDGGTFGSGTRLTVV.